The next 21 T cell receptor beta chains were all read from a single sample in a study of tumor-infiltrating lymphocytes in primary liver carcinoma. Extraction of RNA together with DNA used about 17-30 mg of unsorted bulk tissue. The authors made TCR beta cDNA from approximately 490 ng total RNA with a constant-region primer. Slightly modified ARM-PCR with three nested multiplex PCR rounds yielded TCR beta libraries. In the first two PCR rounds, TRBV1-TRBV30 forward primers were paired with a C-beta reverse primer, and each round lasted approximately 9 cycles. Each CDR3 protein is one row after TCRdb ran MiXCR on the multiplex PCR reads. The sample holds 90,000 to 150,000 distinct CDR3 sequences, approximately 71% seen once. Source material: tumor-adjacent normal liver tissue. These receptors were obtained from a woman aged 60-75 years with primary liver carcinoma and hepatitis B virus infection.

As to this clonotype: This clone may be a read error of a much larger clone one base away. The chain uses TRBV30 and TRBJ2-5; maybe TRBD2 (7 bases). The CDR3 totals 14 residues. CDR1 is GTSNPN, CDR2 SVGIG, per germline (reference sequence). Here the CDR3 reads CAWSKGGHQKTQYF. The CDR3 DNA is TGTGCCTGGAGTAAGGGGGGGCACCAAAAGACCCAGTACTTC.

This clonotype was detected only once. The chain is built from TRBV6-2 or TRBV6-3 and TRBJ2-7; no clear D gene. This CDR3 has 15 residues. Trimming took off 5 bases at V and 13 bases at J, with 27 bases between the two ends. The germline V gene has CDR1 MNHEY and CDR2 SVGEGT. The CDR3 protein is CASSDPLSRSYEHYF. The CDR3 DNA reads as TGTGCCAGCAGTGACCCCTTATCGCGATCGTACGAACATTACTTC.

Concerning this clonotype: A much more abundant neighbour one base away suggests this may be a read error. The chain joins TRBV7-9 to TRBJ2-7, with D possibly being TRBD1 or TRBD2 (6 bases each). In germline, CDR1 is SEHNR, CDR2 FQNEAQ (reference sequence). V was shortened by 1 base and J by 9 bases, with 16 bases between the two germline ends. The CDR3 is 14 amino acids. The CDR3 nucleotides are TGTGCCAGCAGCTTAGGGGGGGCACGGGGCGGGCAGTACTTC. Amino acid sequence: CASSLGGARGGQYF.

The V gene is TRBV11-3, the J gene TRBJ2-7; 13 nucleotides match TRBD2. There are 15 residues in the CDR3. After removal of 9 bases from V and 3 bases from J, the junction contained 8 bases not matched to a gene. Germline V lookup: CDR1 SGHNT, CDR2 YENEEA. The CDR3 sequence is CASRCGLAGVYEQYF. Written as DNA, the CDR3 is TGTGCCAGTAGATGCGGACTAGCGGGAGTCTACGAGCAGTACTTC. The complete variable domain, with remaining parts taken from reference TRBV11-3 and TRBJ2-7, reads EAGVVQSPRYKIIEKKQPVAFWCNPISGHNTLYWYLQNLGQGPELLIRYENEEAVDDSQLPKDRFSAERLKGVDSTLKIQPAELGDSAVYLCASRCGLAGVYEQYFGPGTRLTVT.

The rearrangement joins TRBV6-5 to TRBJ2-2; 10 nucleotides align to TRBD2. In germline, CDR1 is MNHEY, CDR2 SVGAGI. After removal of 0 bases from V and 16 bases from J, the junction contained 11 bases not matched to a gene. The CDR3 totals 15 residues. The CDR3 DNA is TGTGCCAGCAGTTACTCGGCTAGCGGGAGCGGGGAACAGTTTTTT. Residues: CASSYSASGSGEQFF.

Regarding this clonotype: The germline gene is not matched at one end of the junction; a read error may be the cause. The rearrangement links TRBV12-3 or TRBV12-4 to TRBJ1-5; D is unresolved. CDR3 length: 13 amino acids. CDR3 DNA sequence: TGTGCAAGCAGCGTCAGAGGGCAGCAGCCCCAGCATTTT. Protein sequence: CASSVRGQQPQHF.

This clonotype has just a few counts. A read error is likely, as this CDR3 ends without the conserved phenylalanine or tryptophan. The J gene is TRBJ2-7, the V gene TRBV5-1; weak D call: TRBD2 (6 bases). This CDR3 region has 13 residues. V was clipped by 4 bases and J by 1 base, with 9 bases between them. CDR1 and CDR2 from the germline V gene are SGHRS and YFSETQ. CDR3 sequence (DNA): TGCGCCAGCAGCCAGGGACTTTCCTACGAGCAGTACTCC. Amino acids: CASSQGLSYEQYS.

To note about this clonotype: An end of the junction differs from the germline gene, which may be a read error. The J gene is TRBJ2-1, the V gene TRBV6-4, with D tentatively TRBD1 (5 bases). The CDR3 sequence is 13 residues long. The V gene's germline CDR1 is MRHNA and CDR2 SNTAGT. The CDR3 is CASSDLETGRLLF. The CDR3, as DNA: TGTGCTAGCAGTGACTTAGAAACAGGAAGGCTGCTTTTC.

This clonotype was detected only once. This CDR3 is missing its conserved last phenylalanine or tryptophan, likely due to a read error. V is TRBV6-6 and J is TRBJ2-7, with 8 bases fitting TRBD1. Germline-derived CDR1 and CDR2 are MNHNY and SVGAGI (reference sequence). CDR3 length: 16 residues. CDR3 sequence: CARSPTGQGTSGEQYL. The CDR3 DNA sequence: TGTGCCCGCAGCCCCACAGGACAGGGAACCTCGGGCGAGCAGTACCTC.

The table lists this clonotype with a count of one. J is TRBJ2-5 and V is TRBV11-1; no clear D gene. The V end was cut by 1 base, the J end by 4 bases, with 13 bases between. The germline gives CDR1 SGHAT, CDR2 FQDESV (reference sequence). CDR3 length: 15 residues. The CDR3 region has the DNA TGTGCCAGCAGCTTAGGATTGGACGCCTCAGAGACCCAGTACTTC. Translating gives CASSLGLDASETQYF.

A remark on this clonotype: The germline gene is not matched at one end of the junction; a read error may be the cause. The rearrangement joins TRBV28 to TRBJ1-2; D perhaps matches TRBD1 (5 bases). In germline, CDR1 is MDHEN, CDR2 SYDVKM. The CDR3 length is 13 residues. The CDR3: CASSLSAGTGYTF. The CDR3 DNA follows: TGTGCCAGCAGTTTATCGGCAGGGACGGGCTACACTTTC.

This clonotype was counted a single time. This clone may be a read error of a much larger clone one base away. This chain connects TRBV7-9 to TRBJ1-4; 7 bases match TRBD1. Losses at the gene ends were 2 bases for V and 7 bases for J; bases not matched to a gene: 7. CDR1 is SEHNR and CDR2 is FQNEAQ in the germline V gene (reference sequence). This CDR3 has 15 residues. DNA of the CDR3: TGTGCCAGCAGCTTAACCGGGACAGAGGGTGAAAAACTGTTTTTT. This sequence encodes CASSLTGTEGEKLFF.

This chain links TRBV12-3 or TRBV12-4 with TRBJ2-7, with D perhaps TRBD1 (6 bases). V shed 9 bases and J shed 0 bases, with 12 bases lying between them. This CDR3 contains 13 residues. The CDR3, as DNA: TGTGCCAGTAGTCAACAGGGCTCCTACGAGCAGTACTTC. Protein: CASSQQGSYEQYF.

This clonotype was observed a single time. This CDR3 is missing its conserved last phenylalanine or tryptophan, likely due to a read error. The chain combines TRBV5-4 with TRBJ2-5, with a possible D match to TRBD2 (5 bases). The CDR3 contains 14 residues. Germline V gene sequence: CDR1 SGHNT, CDR2 YYREEE (reference sequence). DNA of the CDR3: TGTGGCAGCAGCTTGGCCGGTCCGGGGGAGACCCAGTACCTC. It codes for CGSSLAGPGETQYL.

Details on this clonotype: One junction end disagrees with the germline gene, perhaps due to a read error. The chain is built from TRBV29-1 and TRBJ2-1; possible D gene TRBD2, 6 bases. This CDR3 contains 14 residues. Germline lookup yields CDR1 SQVTM and CDR2 ANQGSEA. The CDR3 protein is CSVKLALGYNEQLF. Written as DNA, the CDR3 is TGCAGCGTCAAGCTAGCGTTGGGATACAATGAGCAGCTCTTC.

Comments on this clonotype: Being one base from a much bigger clone, this may be a read error. The chain has TRBV24-1 and TRBJ2-1, with D unclear. In germline, CDR1 is KGHDR, CDR2 SFDVKD. The CDR3 is made up of 12 amino acids. In nucleotides, the CDR3 is TGTTCCACCAGTGAAATCGGGAATGAGCAGTTCTTC. Its translation is CSTSEIGNEQFF.

This clonotype was detected a few times. A much larger clone lies one base from this, so it may be a read error. The chain links TRBV7-3 to TRBJ2-3; D not certain. The ends were cut back, 3 bases at V and 4 bases at J, with 8 bases in the middle. CDR1 and CDR2 (germline): SGHTA, FQGTGA. CDR3 length: 13 residues. The CDR3 reads CASSLARSDTQYF. For the CDR3, the DNA is TGTGCCAGCAGCTTGGCCAGATCAGATACGCAGTATTTT.

A word on this clonotype: At one end the junction does not follow the germline gene, possibly because of a read error. This chain links TRBV4-1 with TRBJ2-7; tentative D call: TRBD1 (6 bases). Germline V CDR1 and CDR2: MGHRA, YSYEKL. The CDR3 spans 13 residues. The CDR3 loop is CASRQQGEYEQYF. DNA for the CDR3: TGCGCCAGCAGACAACAGGGAGAATACGAACAGTACTTC.

The chain carries TRBV11-2 and TRBJ2-3, with a tentative D call TRBD2 (5 bases). Germline V gene data show CDR1 as SGHAT and CDR2 as FQNNGV. V lost 2 bases, J lost 3 bases, and 30 bases lay in between. There are 21 residues in the CDR3. The CDR3 region is CASSLKEVLKGTLSLTDTQYF. The CDR3 DNA follows: TGTGCCAGCAGCTTAAAGGAGGTACTTAAGGGAACGCTTTCTCTAACAGATACGCAGTATTTT.

Note on this clonotype: A junction boundary mismatches the germline segment, possibly from a read error. The chain uses TRBV5-4 and TRBJ2-5; D uncertain. Germline assignment: CDR1 SGHNT and CDR2 YYREEE (reference sequence). The CDR3 sequence is 14 residues long. The CDR3 nucleotides are TGTGCCAGCAGCTTGAATGGCCCCCAAGAGACCCAATACTTC. Translated: CASSLNGPQETQYF.

This clonotype was seen once. One junction end disagrees with the germline gene, perhaps due to a read error. This CDR3 reads CASSLGQINTGAFF. The CDR3 DNA follows: TGTGCCAGCAGTTTGGGGCAGATAAACACTGGAGCTTTCTTT. The V gene is TRBV12-3 or TRBV12-4, the J gene TRBJ1-1; D is possibly TRBD1 (5 bases). The CDR3 spans 14 residues.